A selection of T cell receptor beta chains follows, all from one sample in a study of blood T cells in healthy people across ages. Each CDR3 protein gets one entry after TCRdb re-called the 5' RACE reads with MiXCR. The table shows some 1.4 million distinct CDR3 sequences, with 42% occurring only once. The specimen was blood. Receptor source: a woman under 30 in good health. Both conserved end residues are part of each CDR3. The D gene is left open where the match is weak. A row's size may be missing; if present it is once, few, many or a size class.

v_call: TRBV12-3/TRBV12-4
clone_size: -
j_call: TRBJ2-7
d_call: -
cdr3_aa: CASSKRTTEGNEQYF
cdr3_nt: TGTGCCAGCAGCAAAAGGACTACCGAGGGCAACGAGCAGTACTTC

v_call: TRBV20-1
clone_size: many
j_call: TRBJ2-7
d_call: -
cdr3_aa: CSVPPRGSPHEQYF
cdr3_nt: TGCAGTGTCCCACCCCGGGGGTCTCCGCACGAGCAGTACTTC

v_call: TRBV21-1
clone_size: -
j_call: TRBJ2-7
d_call: -
cdr3_aa: CAIQTGSHEQYF
cdr3_nt: TGTGCCATCCAGACAGGGTCCCACGAGCAGTACTTC

v_call: TRBV27
clone_size: -
j_call: TRBJ2-5
d_call: -
cdr3_aa: CASSPRGAQYF
cdr3_nt: TGTGCCAGCAGCCCCCGTGGGGCCCAGTACTTC

v_call: TRBV30
clone_size: few
j_call: TRBJ1-3
d_call: -
cdr3_aa: CAWWRGTPKNTIYF
cdr3_nt: TGTGCCTGGTGGAGGGGAACGCCTAAAAACACCATATATTTT

v_call: TRBV3-1
clone_size: -
j_call: TRBJ1-1
d_call: -
cdr3_aa: CASSQDFRGTNTEAFF
cdr3_nt: TGTGCCAGCAGCCAAGACTTCCGGGGGACAAACACTGAAGCTTTCTTT

v_call: TRBV5-1
clone_size: many
j_call: TRBJ2-1
d_call: -
cdr3_aa: CASSPDSYNEQFF
cdr3_nt: TGTGCCAGCAGCCCCGATTCCTACAATGAGCAGTTCTTC

v_call: TRBV5-1
clone_size: -
j_call: TRBJ1-5
d_call: TRBD1
cdr3_aa: CARLTGDGNSNQPQHF
cdr3_nt: TGCGCCAGGCTGACAGGGGACGGAAATAGCAATCAGCCCCAGCATTTT

v_call: TRBV27
clone_size: few
j_call: TRBJ1-3
d_call: -
cdr3_aa: CASRSGGSGNTIYF
cdr3_nt: TGTGCCAGCAGATCTGGAGGCTCTGGAAACACCATATATTTT

v_call: TRBV11-1
clone_size: few
j_call: TRBJ2-5
d_call: -
cdr3_aa: CASRRDSYQETQYF
cdr3_nt: TGTGCCTCTCGACGGGACTCCTACCAAGAGACCCAGTACTTC

v_call: TRBV6-5
clone_size: -
j_call: TRBJ1-2
d_call: -
cdr3_aa: CASSPLGADKGYTF
cdr3_nt: TGTGCCAGCAGTCCCCTCGGGGCAGATAAGGGCTACACCTTC

v_call: TRBV20-1
clone_size: few
j_call: TRBJ2-1
d_call: TRBD2
cdr3_aa: CSASWTSGYNEQFF
cdr3_nt: TGCAGTGCTAGCTGGACTAGCGGTTACAATGAGCAGTTCTTC

v_call: TRBV2
clone_size: -
j_call: TRBJ2-1
d_call: TRBD2
cdr3_aa: CASSRGGRPDNEQFF
cdr3_nt: TGTGCCAGCAGTCGAGGCGGGAGACCCGACAATGAGCAGTTCTTC

v_call: TRBV28
clone_size: -
j_call: TRBJ2-1
d_call: TRBD2
cdr3_aa: CASSDSGGGETQFF
cdr3_nt: TGTGCCAGCAGTGATAGCGGGGGGGGAGAGACCCAGTTCTTC

v_call: TRBV28
clone_size: -
j_call: TRBJ2-5
d_call: TRBD2
cdr3_aa: CASSLRMGGQETQYF
cdr3_nt: TGTGCCAGCAGTTTAAGAATGGGGGGGCAAGAGACCCAGTACTTC

v_call: TRBV25-1
clone_size: -
j_call: TRBJ2-4
d_call: -
cdr3_aa: CASSEYSRGNIQYF
cdr3_nt: TGTGCCAGCAGTGAATACTCCCGCGGGAACATTCAGTACTTC

v_call: TRBV5-1
clone_size: -
j_call: TRBJ2-1
d_call: TRBD2
cdr3_aa: CASSLSAYGRAYNEQFF
cdr3_nt: TGCGCCAGCAGCTTATCAGCTTACGGGAGGGCCTACAATGAGCAGTTCTTC

v_call: TRBV20-1
clone_size: -
j_call: TRBJ2-5
d_call: -
cdr3_aa: CSARELVRRLVEGQYF
cdr3_nt: TGCAGTGCTAGAGAGCTCGTCAGACGCTTGGTCGAGGGCCAGTACTTC

v_call: TRBV12-3/TRBV12-4
clone_size: -
j_call: TRBJ2-5
d_call: TRBD2
cdr3_aa: CASGTSGGVQETQYF
cdr3_nt: TGTGCCAGCGGTACTAGCGGGGGGGTTCAAGAGACCCAGTACTTC

v_call: TRBV12-3/TRBV12-4
clone_size: -
j_call: TRBJ2-1
d_call: -
cdr3_aa: CASSFGTVGAKQFF
cdr3_nt: TGTGCCAGCAGTTTTGGAACAGTGGGAGCTAAGCAGTTCTTC

v_call: TRBV12-5
clone_size: -
j_call: TRBJ2-1
d_call: TRBD2
cdr3_aa: CASGLGGTSGYNEQFF
cdr3_nt: TGTGCTAGTGGTTTGGGCGGGACTAGCGGCTACAATGAGCAGTTCTTC

v_call: TRBV27
clone_size: few
j_call: TRBJ2-5
d_call: -
cdr3_aa: CASRNNIGAGQETQYF
cdr3_nt: TGTGCCAGCAGAAACAATATTGGGGCAGGCCAAGAGACCCAGTACTTC

v_call: TRBV19
clone_size: -
j_call: TRBJ2-5
d_call: TRBD1
cdr3_aa: CASSRDRSVETQYF
cdr3_nt: TGTGCCAGTAGTAGGGACAGGTCTGTAGAGACCCAGTACTTC

v_call: TRBV6-1
clone_size: few
j_call: TRBJ2-7
d_call: -
cdr3_aa: CASSHVLAYEQYF
cdr3_nt: TGTGCCAGCAGCCACGTGTTAGCCTACGAGCAGTACTTC

v_call: TRBV7-2
clone_size: few
j_call: TRBJ2-2
d_call: TRBD1
cdr3_aa: CARRQGQGGELFF
cdr3_nt: TGTGCCAGGCGACAGGGACAGGGCGGGGAGCTGTTTTTT

v_call: TRBV5-1
clone_size: -
j_call: TRBJ2-3
d_call: -
cdr3_aa: CASSWDTFTDTQYF
cdr3_nt: TGCGCCAGCAGCTGGGACACCTTCACAGATACGCAGTATTTT

v_call: TRBV12-3/TRBV12-4
clone_size: -
j_call: TRBJ2-3
d_call: -
cdr3_aa: CASTAGLSTDTQYF
cdr3_nt: TGTGCCAGCACCGCGGGGCTCAGCACAGATACGCAGTATTTT